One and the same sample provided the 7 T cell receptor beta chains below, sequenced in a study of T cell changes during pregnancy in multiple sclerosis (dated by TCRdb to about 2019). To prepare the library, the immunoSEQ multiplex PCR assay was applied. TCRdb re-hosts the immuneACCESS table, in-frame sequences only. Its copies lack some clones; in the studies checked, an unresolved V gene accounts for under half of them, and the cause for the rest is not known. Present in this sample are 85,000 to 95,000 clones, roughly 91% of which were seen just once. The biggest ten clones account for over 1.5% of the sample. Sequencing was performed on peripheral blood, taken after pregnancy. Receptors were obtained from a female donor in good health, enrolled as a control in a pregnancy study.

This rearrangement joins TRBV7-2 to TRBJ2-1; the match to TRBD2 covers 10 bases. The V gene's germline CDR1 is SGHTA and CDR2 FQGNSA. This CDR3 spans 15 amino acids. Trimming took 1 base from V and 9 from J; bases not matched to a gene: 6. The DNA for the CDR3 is TGTGCCAGCAGCTTAGGGAGCGGGGGGGCCCTTGAGCAGTTCTTC. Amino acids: CASSLGSGGALEQFF.

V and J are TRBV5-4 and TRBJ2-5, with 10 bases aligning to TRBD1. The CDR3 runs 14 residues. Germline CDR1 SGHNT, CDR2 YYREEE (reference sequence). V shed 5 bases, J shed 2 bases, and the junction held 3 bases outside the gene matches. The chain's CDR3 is CASRRTGGQETQYF. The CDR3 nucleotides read TGTGCCAGCAGACGGACAGGGGGTCAAGAGACCCAGTACTTC.

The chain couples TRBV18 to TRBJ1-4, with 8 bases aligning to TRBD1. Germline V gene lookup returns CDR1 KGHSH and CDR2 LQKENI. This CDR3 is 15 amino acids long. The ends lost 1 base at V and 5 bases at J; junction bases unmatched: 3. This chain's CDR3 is CASSPQDRANEKLFF. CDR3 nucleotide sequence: TGTGCCAGCTCACCACAGGACAGGGCCAATGAAAAACTGTTTTTT. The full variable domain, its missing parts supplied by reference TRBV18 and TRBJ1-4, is NAGVMQNPRHLVRRRGQEARLRCSPMKGHSHVYWYRQLPEEGLKFMVYLQKENIIDESGMPKERFSAEFPKEGPSILRIQQVVRGDSAAYFCASSPQDRANEKLFFGSGTQLSVL.

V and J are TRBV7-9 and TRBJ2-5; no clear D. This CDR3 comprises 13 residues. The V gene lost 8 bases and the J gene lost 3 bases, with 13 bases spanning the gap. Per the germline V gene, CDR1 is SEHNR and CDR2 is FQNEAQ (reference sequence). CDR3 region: CASAAAVEETQYF. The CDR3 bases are TGTGCCAGCGCGGCGGCAGTCGAAGAGACCCAGTACTTC.

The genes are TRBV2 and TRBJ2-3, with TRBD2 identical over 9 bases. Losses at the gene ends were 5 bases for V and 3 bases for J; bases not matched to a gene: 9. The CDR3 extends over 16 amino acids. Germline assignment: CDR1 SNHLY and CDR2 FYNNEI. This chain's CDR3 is CASSFTGGGVTDTQYF. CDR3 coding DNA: TGTGCCAGCAGTTTTACTGGCGGGGGGGTTACAGATACGCAGTATTTT.

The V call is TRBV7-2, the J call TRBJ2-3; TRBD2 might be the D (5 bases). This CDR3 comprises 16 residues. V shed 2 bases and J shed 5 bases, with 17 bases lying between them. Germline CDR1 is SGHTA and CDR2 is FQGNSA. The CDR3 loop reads CASSLMGTGNQDTQYF. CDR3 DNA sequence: TGTGCCAGCAGCTTAATGGGAACGGGGAACCAAGATACGCAGTATTTT.

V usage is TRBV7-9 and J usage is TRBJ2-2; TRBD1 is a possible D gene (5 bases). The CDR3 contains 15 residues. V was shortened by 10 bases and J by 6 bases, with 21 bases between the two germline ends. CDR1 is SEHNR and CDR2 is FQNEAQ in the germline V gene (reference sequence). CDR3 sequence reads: CAIRSQGDTPGELFF. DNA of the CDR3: TGTGCCATCCGAAGCCAGGGTGATACTCCCGGGGAGCTGTTTTTT.